This is a list of T cell receptor beta chains from one sample in a study of cytomegalovirus exposure and HLA in healthy donors. Sequencing used immunoSEQ multiplex PCR; TCRdb keeps in-frame clones, though not all of them. The table includes around 130,000 clones, 70% to 75% detected once. Material: PBMCs. All receptors come from a woman aged 40 to 50 in good health and CMV-seropositive. CDR3s include the opening cysteine and the closing phenylalanine or tryptophan. D genes are given only for firm matches. Not every row has a clone size; where given, it reads once, few, many or a size class.

v_call: TRBV21-1
clone_size: -
d_call: -
j_call: TRBJ1-1
cdr3_aa: CASIPRGAAFF
cdr3_nt: TGTGCCAGCATTCCCCGGGGTGCAGCTTTCTTT

v_call: TRBV5-1
clone_size: -
d_call: TRBD2
j_call: TRBJ2-4
cdr3_aa: CASSLAAGVKNIQYF
cdr3_nt: TGCGCCAGCAGCTTGGCGGCGGGAGTCAAAAACATTCAGTACTTC

v_call: TRBV7-2
clone_size: few
d_call: -
j_call: TRBJ2-2
cdr3_aa: CASSLRENTGELFF
cdr3_nt: TGTGCCAGCAGCTTGAGAGAAAACACCGGGGAGCTGTTTTTT

v_call: TRBV7-3
clone_size: -
d_call: TRBD2
j_call: TRBJ2-1
cdr3_aa: CASSLTSGNNEQFF
cdr3_nt: TGTGCCAGCAGCTTAACTAGCGGGAACAATGAGCAGTTCTTC

v_call: TRBV15
clone_size: few
d_call: -
j_call: TRBJ2-7
cdr3_aa: CATSSPTGSYEQYF
cdr3_nt: TGTGCCACCAGCAGTCCTACAGGGAGCTACGAGCAGTACTTC

v_call: TRBV30
clone_size: once
d_call: TRBD1
j_call: TRBJ2-1
cdr3_aa: CAWSAGRDRERFF
cdr3_nt: TGTGCCTGGAGTGCCGGCAGGGACAGGGAAAGGTTCTTC

v_call: TRBV28
clone_size: few
d_call: -
j_call: TRBJ1-3
cdr3_aa: CASSLAGGGNTIYF
cdr3_nt: TGTGCCAGCAGTTTAGCCGGGGGTGGAAACACCATATATTTT

v_call: TRBV2
clone_size: few
d_call: -
j_call: TRBJ1-2
cdr3_aa: CASSSTVNYGYTF
cdr3_nt: TGTGCCAGCAGCTCGACAGTTAACTATGGCTACACCTTC

v_call: TRBV7-2
clone_size: -
d_call: TRBD1
j_call: TRBJ1-1
cdr3_aa: CASSSLPGQGRTEAFF
cdr3_nt: TGTGCCAGCAGCTCCCTCCCGGGACAGGGTCGCACTGAAGCTTTCTTT

v_call: TRBV5-1
clone_size: -
d_call: -
j_call: TRBJ2-1
cdr3_aa: CASSLVSGYNEQFF
cdr3_nt: TGCGCCAGCAGCTTGGTATCAGGCTACAATGAGCAGTTCTTC

v_call: TRBV19
clone_size: -
d_call: -
j_call: TRBJ1-5
cdr3_aa: CASSIILISQPQHF
cdr3_nt: TGTGCCAGTAGTATTATACTGATATCTCAGCCCCAGCATTTT

v_call: TRBV19
clone_size: -
d_call: TRBD1
j_call: TRBJ2-6
cdr3_aa: CASSIKGTGISGANVLTF
cdr3_nt: TGTGCCAGTAGTATAAAGGGGACAGGCATCTCTGGGGCCAACGTCCTGACTTTC

v_call: TRBV27
clone_size: -
d_call: TRBD2
j_call: TRBJ2-5
cdr3_aa: CASSSGTSGGGTQYF
cdr3_nt: TGTGCCAGCAGTTCCGGGACTAGCGGGGGAGGGACCCAGTACTTC

v_call: TRBV7-8
clone_size: -
d_call: TRBD1
j_call: TRBJ2-5
cdr3_aa: CASSPHMTGGQETQYF
cdr3_nt: TGTGCCAGCAGCCCGCATATGACAGGGGGCCAAGAGACCCAGTACTTC

v_call: TRBV28
clone_size: -
d_call: TRBD1
j_call: TRBJ1-1
cdr3_aa: CASSLGQAREAFF
cdr3_nt: TGTGCCAGCAGTTTAGGACAGGCACGTGAAGCTTTCTTT